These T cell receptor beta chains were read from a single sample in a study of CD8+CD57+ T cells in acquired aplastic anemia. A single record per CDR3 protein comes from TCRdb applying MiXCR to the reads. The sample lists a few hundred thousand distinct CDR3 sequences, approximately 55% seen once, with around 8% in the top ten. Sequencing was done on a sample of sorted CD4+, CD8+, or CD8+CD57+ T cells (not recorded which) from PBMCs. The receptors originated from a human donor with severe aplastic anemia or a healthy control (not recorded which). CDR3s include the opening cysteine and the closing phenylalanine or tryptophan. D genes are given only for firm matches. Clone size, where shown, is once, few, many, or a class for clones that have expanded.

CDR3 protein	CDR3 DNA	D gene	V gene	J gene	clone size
CASSSKSGGAFF	TGTGCCAGCAGTTCAAAAAGCGGGGGAGCTTTCTTT	NA	TRBV12-3/TRBV12-4	TRBJ1-1	NA
CASSPPGTGVYEQYF	TGTGCCAGCAGCCCCCCCGGGACAGGGGTTTACGAGCAGTACTTC	TRBD1	TRBV5-4	TRBJ2-7	NA
CASSLETQGADTQYF	TGTGCCAGCAGCTTAGAAACGCAGGGAGCAGATACGCAGTATTTT	NA	TRBV11-2	TRBJ2-3	many
CASSPDRNFQETQYF	TGTGCCAGCAGCCCAGACAGAAACTTCCAAGAGACCCAGTACTTC	NA	TRBV7-9	TRBJ2-5	once
CASSPGTRSGELFF	TGTGCCAGCAGCCCGGGGACCAGGTCCGGGGAGCTGTTTTTT	NA	TRBV11-2	TRBJ2-2	NA
CASSYRGSNQPQHF	TGTGCCAGCAGTTACCGAGGGAGCAATCAGCCCCAGCATTTT	NA	TRBV6-6	TRBJ1-5	many
CASSLDNGEQFF	TGCGCCAGCAGCTTAGACAACGGAGAGCAGTTCTTC	NA	TRBV5-1	TRBJ2-1	NA
CASSQDAGFTTEAFF	TGTGCCAGCAGCCAAGATGCGGGTTTTACCACTGAAGCTTTCTTT	NA	TRBV14	TRBJ1-1	few
CASSSSRQGRFYNEQFF	TGTGCCAGCAGCTCCTCCCGACAGGGGAGATTCTACAATGAGCAGTTCTTC	TRBD1	TRBV10-3	TRBJ2-1	NA
CASSLQALAGNTIYF	TGTGCCAGCAGCCTACAGGCGTTGGCTGGAAACACCATATATTTT	NA	TRBV5-8	TRBJ1-3	many
CASSRRDWVSPLHF	TGTGCCAGCAGCCGAAGGGACTGGGTTTCACCCCTCCACTTT	NA	TRBV9	TRBJ1-6	NA
CASSTRTGWDNSPLHF	TGTGCCAGCAGCACCCGGACAGGGTGGGATAATTCACCCCTCCACTTT	TRBD1	TRBV7-2	TRBJ1-6	few
CSASSPSGGGETQYF	TGCAGTGCTAGTTCCCCATCGGGCGGGGGTGAGACCCAGTACTTC	TRBD2	TRBV20-1	TRBJ2-5	NA
CASSRQNLLNEQYF	TGTGCCAGCAGTAGACAGAACCTCTTGAACGAGCAGTACTTC	NA	TRBV6-5	TRBJ2-7	NA
CASSHVAGSSYEQYF	TGCGCCAGCAGCCATGTCGCGGGCAGCTCCTACGAGCAGTACTTC	NA	TRBV5-5	TRBJ2-7	NA
CASSFWSSVGTYNEQFF	TGTGCCAGCAGCTTCTGGTCTTCGGTGGGGACCTACAATGAGCAGTTCTTC	NA	TRBV7-3	TRBJ2-1	NA
CAISERGGYGYTF	TGTGCCATCAGTGAGAGGGGGGGGTATGGCTACACCTTC	NA	TRBV10-3	TRBJ1-2	NA
CASRAGQVNTEAFF	TGTGCCAGCAGGGCGGGACAGGTGAACACTGAAGCTTTCTTT	TRBD1	TRBV2	TRBJ1-1	many
CASSVATGLRETQYF	TGTGCCAGCAGCGTAGCTACAGGGCTCAGGGAGACCCAGTACTTC	NA	TRBV9	TRBJ2-5	NA
CAIRAGGGSHEQYF	TGTGCCATCAGGGCAGGGGGGGGTTCCCACGAGCAGTACTTC	NA	TRBV10-3	TRBJ2-7	NA
CATSASLRAAEQYF	TGTGCCACCAGTGCGTCGCTCCGGGCAGCCGAGCAGTACTTC	NA	TRBV24-1	TRBJ2-7	NA